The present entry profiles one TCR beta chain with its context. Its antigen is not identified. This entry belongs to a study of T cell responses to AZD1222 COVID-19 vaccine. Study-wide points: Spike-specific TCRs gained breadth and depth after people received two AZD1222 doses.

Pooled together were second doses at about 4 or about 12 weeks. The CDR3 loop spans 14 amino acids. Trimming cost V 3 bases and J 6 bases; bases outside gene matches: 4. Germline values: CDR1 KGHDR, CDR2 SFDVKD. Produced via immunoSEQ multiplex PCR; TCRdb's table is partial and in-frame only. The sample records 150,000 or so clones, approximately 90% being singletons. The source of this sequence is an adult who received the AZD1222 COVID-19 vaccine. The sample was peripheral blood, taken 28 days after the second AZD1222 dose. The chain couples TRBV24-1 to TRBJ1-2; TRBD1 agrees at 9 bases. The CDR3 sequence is CATSDPGQGDGYTF. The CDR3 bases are TGTGCCACCAGTGATCCGGGACAGGGCGATGGCTACACCTTC.